A single sample gave rise to the 14 T cell receptor beta chains below, sequenced in a study of early T cells in non-severe SARS-CoV-2 infection. TCRdb passed the 5' RACE reads through MiXCR, listing each CDR3 protein once. The sample yields about 70,000 distinct CDR3 sequences, approximately 11% seen once. Specimen: whole blood. Receptor source: an adult who was a healthcare worker with PCR-confirmed SARS-CoV-2 infection or an uninfected control (not recorded which).

This clonotype was seen more than once but under ten times. The V call is TRBV6-1, the J call TRBJ2-7, with TRBD1 matching 8 bases. Germline V gene sequence: CDR1 MNHNS, CDR2 SASEGT. The CDR3 is 15 residues long. Unmatched junction bases numbered 8, after V lost 4 bases and J lost 3 bases. CDR3 amino acids: CASSGAWTGFYEQYF. For the CDR3, the DNA is TGTGCCAGCAGTGGAGCGTGGACAGGGTTCTACGAGCAGTACTTC.

The J gene is TRBJ2-1, the V gene TRBV2, with 7 bases that match TRBD2. The length of the CDR3 is 14 residues. Germline V CDR1 and CDR2: SNHLY, FYNNEI. V lost 6 bases and J lost 7; bases outside the gene matches: 9. This CDR3 is CASRREGLMNEQFF. CDR3 DNA sequence: TGTGCCAGCAGAAGGGAGGGGTTAATGAATGAGCAGTTCTTC.

The chain employs TRBV6-2 or TRBV6-3 and TRBJ2-3; either TRBD1 or TRBD2 may supply D (6 bases each). V was clipped by 2 bases and J by 3 bases, with 18 bases between them. The CDR3 is 17 amino acids. CDR1 is MNHEY and CDR2 is SVGEGT in the germline V gene. CDR3 sequence reads: CASSYEAGQGSTDTQYF. CDR3 nucleotide sequence: TGTGCCAGCAGTTACGAGGCGGGGCAGGGGTCGACAGATACGCAGTATTTT.

This clonotype was seen at least ten times. This chain connects TRBV20-1 to TRBJ2-3; TRBD1 agrees at 10 bases. Looked up from germline, CDR1 is DFQATT and CDR2 is SNEGSKA (reference sequence). The CDR3 sequence is 14 residues long. The junction had 3 bases not matched to a gene; V was cut back by 1 base and J by 5 bases. The CDR3 DNA is TGCAGTGCTAGAGTCGGGACAGGGGTAGATACGCAGTATTTT. This encodes CSARVGTGVDTQYF.

This clonotype has only a few counts. The rearrangement joins TRBV3-1 to TRBJ2-3; possibly TRBD2 for D (6 bases). Trimming took 4 bases from V and 1 from J, leaving 18 bases between them. The CDR3 contains 17 residues. Germline assignment: CDR1 LGHDT and CDR2 YNNKEL (reference sequence). For the CDR3, the DNA is TGTGCCAGCAGCCGTACAATTAGCGGTGGGGGCACAGATACGCAGTATTTT. It specifies CASSRTISGGGTDTQYF.

This clonotype was seen ten or more times. The chain couples TRBV5-6 to TRBJ2-3; no clear D. Germline loops: CDR1 SGHDT, CDR2 YYEEEE. The germline V and J ends were trimmed by 0 bases and 4 bases, with 9 bases remaining between them. CDR3 length equals 14 residues. CDR3 sequence (DNA): TGTGCCAGCAGCTTGGAGGTGAACGCAGATACGCAGTATTTT. This encodes CASSLEVNADTQYF.

The J gene is TRBJ1-2, the V gene TRBV9; 10 nucleotides line up with TRBD1. There are 15 residues in the CDR3. The germline gives CDR1 SGDLS, CDR2 YYNGEE. V lost 4 bases to trimming and J lost 4 bases; unmatched junction nucleotides: 7. CDR3 nucleotides: TGTGCCAGCAGCCCCCGGACAGGGGGTCCCTATGGCTACACCTTC. It is translated as CASSPRTGGPYGYTF.

Many counts were recorded for this clonotype. This chain joins TRBV12-5 and TRBJ1-6; D is perhaps TRBD1 (6 bases). This CDR3 spans 15 amino acids. Deletions cut 0 bases from V and 8 bases from J, with 11 bases between. Germline CDR1 reads LGHNT; CDR2 reads FRNRAP. The CDR3, as DNA: TGTGCTAGTGGTTTGGTATCGGGGGGGCATTCACCCCTCCACTTT. Translating it yields CASGLVSGGHSPLHF.

The chain joins TRBV7-3 to TRBJ2-1; maybe TRBD2 (7 bases). The germline V and J ends were trimmed by 5 bases and 15 bases, with 17 bases remaining between them. Germline V gives CDR1 SGHTA, CDR2 FQGTGA. This CDR3 contains 12 residues. CDR3 sequence: CASSPGGGGMFF. The DNA of the CDR3 is TGTGCCAGCAGCCCCGGGGGCGGGGGTATGTTCTTC.

This clonotype came up many times. At one end the junction does not follow the germline gene, possibly because of a read error. The genes are TRBV6-1 and TRBJ2-7, with D perhaps TRBD1 (6 bases). Germline loops: CDR1 MNHNS, CDR2 SASEGT. The CDR3 sequence is 11 residues long. CDR3: CASTRDTLFHF. CDR3 DNA: TGTGCCAGCACGAGGGACACGCTATTCCACTTC.

This clonotype was seen more than once but under ten times. This chain links TRBV5-1 with TRBJ1-6; 9 bases agree with TRBD1. This CDR3 spans 17 amino acids. Germline trimming cut 0 bases from V and 6 bases from J; bases unmatched to any gene: 7. CDR1 is SGHRS and CDR2 is YFSETQ in the germline V gene. CDR3 residues: CASSLAPQGAGNSPLHF. CDR3 nucleotide sequence: TGCGCCAGCAGCTTGGCCCCACAGGGGGCCGGTAATTCACCCCTCCACTTT.

The J gene is TRBJ2-7, the V gene TRBV20-1; possible D gene TRBD1, 5 bases. This CDR3 has 11 amino acids. V gave up 6 bases and J gave up 2 bases, with 8 bases separating them. CDR1 and CDR2 from the germline V gene are DFQATT and SNEGSKA (reference sequence). CDR3 nucleotides: TGCAGTGCCTACAGGACCTACGAGCAGTACTTC. Its translation: CSAYRTYEQYF.

Worth noting for this clonotype: A read error may explain this, as a much larger clone is one base away. V and J are TRBV11-2 and TRBJ1-1, with D unclear. The CDR3 is 15 amino acids. From germline, CDR1 is SGHAT and CDR2 FQNNGV. As DNA, the CDR3 is TGTGTCAGCAGCCCGAGGGTAGGCATGAACACTGAAGCTTTCTTT. It yields the protein CVSSPRVGMNTEAFF.

The sample holds many counts of this clonotype. The rearrangement links TRBV3-1 to TRBJ2-1, with a weak D call TRBD2 (6 bases). V dropped 4 bases and J dropped 12 bases, with 19 bases sitting between them. CDR1 and CDR2 (germline): LGHDT, YNNKEL (reference sequence). The CDR3 contains 14 residues. CDR3 nucleotide sequence: TGTGCCAGCAGCCCATCCGACGGAGGGGTTGGGCAGTTCTTC. Protein: CASSPSDGGVGQFF.